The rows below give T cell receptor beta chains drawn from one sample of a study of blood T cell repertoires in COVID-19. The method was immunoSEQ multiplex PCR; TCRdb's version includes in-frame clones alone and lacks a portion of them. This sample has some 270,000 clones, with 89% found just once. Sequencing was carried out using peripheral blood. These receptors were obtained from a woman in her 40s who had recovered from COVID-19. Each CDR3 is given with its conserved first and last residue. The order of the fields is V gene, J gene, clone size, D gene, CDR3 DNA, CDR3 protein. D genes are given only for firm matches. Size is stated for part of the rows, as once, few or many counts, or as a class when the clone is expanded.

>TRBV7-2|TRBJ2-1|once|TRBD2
TGTGCCAGCAGCGGTACTGGCGGGAGGACTGAGCAGTTCTTC
CASSGTGGRTEQFF
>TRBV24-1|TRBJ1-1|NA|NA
TGTGCCACCAGTGGGGGGGGAACTGAAGCTTTCTTT
CATSGGGTEAFF
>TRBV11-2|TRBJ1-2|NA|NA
TGTGCCAGCAGCCGGTCAGGGGCTAACTATGGCTACACCTTC
CASSRSGANYGYTF
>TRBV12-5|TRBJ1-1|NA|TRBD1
TGTGCTAGTGGTTTGGTACTCACGGGACAGACTAACATGAACACTGAAGCTTTCTTT
CASGLVLTGQTNMNTEAFF
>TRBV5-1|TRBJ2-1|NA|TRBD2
TGCGCCAGCAGCCCGGGACTAGCAGACAATGAGCAGTTCTTC
CASSPGLADNEQFF
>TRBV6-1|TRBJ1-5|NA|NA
TGTGCCAGCAGTCCGCGGGCGGATCAGCCCCAGCATTTT
CASSPRADQPQHF
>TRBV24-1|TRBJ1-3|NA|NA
TGTGCCACCAGTGATTTGACAGGAAACACCATATATTTT
CATSDLTGNTIYF
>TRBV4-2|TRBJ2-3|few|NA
TGTGCCAGCAGCCACGGCGCCATGGGACTCCCGGGGGCAGATACGCAGTATTTT
CASSHGAMGLPGADTQYF
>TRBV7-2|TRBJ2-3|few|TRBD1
TGTGCCAGCAGCTTTGGGACAGGGCCCACAGATACGCAGTATTTT
CASSFGTGPTDTQYF
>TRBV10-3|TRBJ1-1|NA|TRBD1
TGTGCCATCAGTGCGGACAGGGCGAACACTGAAGCTTTCTTT
CAISADRANTEAFF
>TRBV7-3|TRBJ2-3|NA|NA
TGTGCCAGCAGCCAAGGTAGCTTTAGCCCCGCAGATACGCAGTATTTT
CASSQGSFSPADTQYF
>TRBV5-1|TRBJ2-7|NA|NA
TGCGCCAGCAGCTTGTCCGTTTCCTACTACGAGCAGTACTTC
CASSLSVSYYEQYF
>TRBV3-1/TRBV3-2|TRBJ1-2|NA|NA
TGTGCCAGCAGACAGGGCGATGGCTACACCTTC
CASRQGDGYTF
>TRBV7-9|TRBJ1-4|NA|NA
TGTGCCAGCAGCACAGGGCTGAATGAAAAACTGTTTTTT
CASSTGLNEKLFF
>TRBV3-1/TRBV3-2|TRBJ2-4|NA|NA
TGTGCCAGCAGCCAAGTTTCTCGGGGAAACATTCAGTACTTC
CASSQVSRGNIQYF
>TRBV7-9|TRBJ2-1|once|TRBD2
TGTGCCAGCAGCTTGACTAGCGGGAGTGCTGATGAGCAGTTCTTC
CASSLTSGSADEQFF
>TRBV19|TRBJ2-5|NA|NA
TGTGCCAGTAGTATAGGGAGGGCAGGGGGAAAAGAGACCCAGTACTTC
CASSIGRAGGKETQYF
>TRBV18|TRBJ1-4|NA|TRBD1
TGTGCCAGCTCCCGACGGACAGGAACTAATGAAAAACTGTTTTTT
CASSRRTGTNEKLFF
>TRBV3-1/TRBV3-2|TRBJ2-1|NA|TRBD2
TGTGCCAGCAGCCTGACTAGCGGGGGGCCCCCATGGCAGTTCTTC
CASSLTSGGPPWQFF
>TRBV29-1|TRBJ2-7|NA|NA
TGCAGCGTTCAGGAGGAACTCTTGCTCTCCTACGAGCAGTACTTC
CSVQEELLLSYEQYF
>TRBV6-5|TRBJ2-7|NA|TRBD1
TGTGCCAGCAGTTGGACAGGGGGCTCCTACGAGCAGTACTTC
CASSWTGGSYEQYF
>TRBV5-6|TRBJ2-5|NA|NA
TGTGCCAGCAGCTTGGCAGTCCAAGAGACCCAGTACTTC
CASSLAVQETQYF
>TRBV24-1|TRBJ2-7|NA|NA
TGTGCCACCCCTGCTACGGACACCTCCTACGAGCAGTACTTC
CATPATDTSYEQYF
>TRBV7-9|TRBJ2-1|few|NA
TGTGCCAGCAGCCGTAGTTCCCTAAGAACCTACAATGAGCAGTTCTTC
CASSRSSLRTYNEQFF
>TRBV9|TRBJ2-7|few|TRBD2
TGTGCCAGCAGCGTCCGGGAGGGAGGAATAGATGAGCAGTACTTC
CASSVREGGIDEQYF
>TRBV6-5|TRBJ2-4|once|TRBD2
TGTGCCAGCAGACCTAGCGGCCTAGCCAAAAACATTCAGTACTTC
CASRPSGLAKNIQYF
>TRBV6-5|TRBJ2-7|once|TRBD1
TGTGCCAGCAGTTACTCGGGACAGGGGGGCTACGAGCAGTACTTC
CASSYSGQGGYEQYF
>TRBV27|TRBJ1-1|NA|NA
TGTGCCAGCACCCGGGGGAATGAAGCTTTCTTT
CASTRGNEAFF
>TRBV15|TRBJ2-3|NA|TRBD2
TGTGCCACCAGCAGAAGGACTAGCGGGGGCACAGATACGCAGTATTTT
CATSRRTSGGTDTQYF
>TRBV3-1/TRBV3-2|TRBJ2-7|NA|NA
TGTGCCAGCAGCCAAATGCTACAGGTGGGCTACGAGCAGTACTTC
CASSQMLQVGYEQYF
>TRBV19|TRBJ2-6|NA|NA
TGTGCCAGTAGAAGATTAGAAAGCTCTGGGGCCAACGTCCTGACTTTC
CASRRLESSGANVLTF
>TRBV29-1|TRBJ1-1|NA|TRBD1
TGCAGCGTCTGGACAGGGAGGACTGAAGCTTTCTTT
CSVWTGRTEAFF
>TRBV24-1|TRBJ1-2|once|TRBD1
TGTGCCACCAGTGTCCAGGGCAGGGGGGACTACACCTTC
CATSVQGRGDYTF
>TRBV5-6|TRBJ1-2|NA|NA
TGTGCCAGCAGCCAACTGGGGAGGGGCGTAGTCTATGGCTACACCTTC
CASSQLGRGVVYGYTF
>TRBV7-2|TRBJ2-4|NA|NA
TGTGCCAGCAGCTTAGTCGGGGGCGGGAGTAATACGAACATTCAGTACTTC
CASSLVGGGSNTNIQYF
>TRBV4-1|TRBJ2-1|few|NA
TGCGCCAGCAGCCAAGATCAGGGTCCGGGGAGGTCTGGTTTTTACAATGAGCAGTTCTTC
CASSQDQGPGRSGFYNEQFF
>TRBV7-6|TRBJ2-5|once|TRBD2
TGTGCCAGCAGCTTAACTAGCGGGGGAGAGACCCAGTACTTC
CASSLTSGGETQYF
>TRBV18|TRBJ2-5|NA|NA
TGTGCCAGCTCACCACAGCCAGGGATAGAGACCCAGTACTTC
CASSPQPGIETQYF
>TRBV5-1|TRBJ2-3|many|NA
TGCGCCAGCAGCTCGAGCACAGATACGCAGTATTTT
CASSSSTDTQYF